This T cell receptor (beta chain) was sequenced in a study of T-cell reconstitution after alpha-beta-depleted transplantation in children. Study conclusions and caveats: Elevated TCRbeta diversity at day 60 was traced, in some patients, to surviving recipient T cells and thymic progenitors. Once a year had passed after transplant, T-cell counts and diversity came mostly from newly produced T cells. Alpha-beta T cells present about two months after transplant were reported to originate from several hundred expanded graft clones.

This CDR3 spans 13 amino acids. Germline loops: CDR1 LNHDA, CDR2 SQIVND (reference sequence). Trimming removed 3 bases at V and 2 bases at J, with 5 bases between. As for this clonotype: The antigen is undetermined.

Preparation of the TCRbeta library involved a method that used unique molecular identifiers. TCRdb ran MiXCR on the PCR reads and lists one entry per CDR3 protein. The data hold about 980,000 distinct CDR3 sequences, with roughly 29% observed a single time. This chain joins TRBV19 and TRBJ2-1; unclear D gene. This TCR was sampled from a boy under two years old who had a stem cell transplant for SCID, so the T cells may come from the graft donor. This sample comprised PBMCs, mostly from graft donor cells, obtained 360 days after TCRalphabeta/CD19-depleted stem cell transplant. In nucleotides, the CDR3 is TGTGCCAGTAGTATGGGGACCTACAATGAGCAGTTCTTC. Translated: CASSMGTYNEQFF.